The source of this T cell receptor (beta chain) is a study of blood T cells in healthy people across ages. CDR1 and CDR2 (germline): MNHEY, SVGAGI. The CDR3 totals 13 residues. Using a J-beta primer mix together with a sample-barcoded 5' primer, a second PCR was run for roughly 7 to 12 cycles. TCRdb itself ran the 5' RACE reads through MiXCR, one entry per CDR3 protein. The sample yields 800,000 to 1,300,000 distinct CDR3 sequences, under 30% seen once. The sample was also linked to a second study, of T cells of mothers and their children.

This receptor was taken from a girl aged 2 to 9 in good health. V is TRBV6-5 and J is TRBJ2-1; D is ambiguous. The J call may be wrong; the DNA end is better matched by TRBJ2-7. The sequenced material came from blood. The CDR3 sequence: CASSETASYEQYF. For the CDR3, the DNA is TGTGCCAGCTCTGAGACTGCATCCTACGAGCAGTACTTC.